This T cell receptor (beta chain) was sequenced in a study of cytomegalovirus exposure and HLA in healthy donors. Researchers ran the PCR with 60 Vbeta and 13 Jbeta primers. In the authors' methods: Unique TCR beta chains numbered approximately 80 million in a later analysis, with around 11 million shared. Method: immunoSEQ multiplex PCR; TCRdb's copy keeps in-frame clones and lacks some. That table is the source of V, J and clone size, and D and trimming were worked out from the DNA. The repertoire includes 95,000 to 150,000 clones, about three quarters of them detected once, and approximately 13% sits in the top ten. The V gene lost 1 base and the J gene lost 4 bases, with 13 bases spanning the gap. This CDR3 is built from 15 residues. CDR1 is SNHLY and CDR2 is FYNNEI in the germline V gene.

This sequence originates from a woman in her sixties or seventies in good health and CMV-seropositive. The source material was PBMCs. This sequence joins TRBV2 and TRBJ1-1; TRBD1 might be the D (5 bases). CDR3 sequence: CASSEVRVGGTEAFF. DNA for the CDR3: TGTGCCAGCAGTGAAGTCAGGGTAGGCGGCACTGAAGCTTTCTTT. Full variable domain (missing parts from reference TRBV2 and TRBJ1-1): EPEVTQTPSHQVTQMGQEVILRCVPISNHLYFYWYRQILGQKVEFLVSFYNNEISEKSEIFDDQFSVERPDGSNFTLKIRSTKLEDSAMYFCASSEVRVGGTEAFFGQGTRLTVV.